This T cell receptor beta chain was profiled in a study of PD-L1 blockade in urothelial cancer. Looking at the study overall: About 90% of the 29 patients were men with bladder-origin urothelial cancer.

Each PCR received spiked synthetic TCR analog templates. Clones were sequenced by immunoSEQ multiplex PCR, and TCRdb holds only the in-frame ones, with some missing. Of 50,000 or so clones listed, about 86% are singletons. CDR3 length: 17 amino acids. The germline V and J ends were trimmed by 3 bases and 3 bases, with 18 bases remaining between them. Germline CDR1 is LNHDA and CDR2 is SQIVND (reference sequence). Time point in this sample: pretreatment peripheral blood. The sample here was PBMCs, taken around atezolizumab (anti-PD-L1) treatment. This sequence was found in a man aged 65 to 85 with urothelial cancer. V is TRBV19 and J is TRBJ1-5, with D hard to call. CDR3 coding DNA: TGTGCCAGTAGTATTGGGAGGGTCATGGGTGTCAATCAGCCCCAGCATTTT. Protein product: CASSIGRVMGVNQPQHF. The full variable domain, in which reference TRBV19 and TRBJ1-5 provide the parts outside the CDR3, is DGGITQSPKYLFRKEGQNVTLSCEQNLNHDAMYWYRQDPGQGLRLIYYSQIVNDFQKGDIAEGYSVSREKKESFPLTVTSAQKNPTAFYLCASSIGRVMGVNQPQHFGDGTRLSIL.